Presented here are 20 T cell receptor beta chains from one specimen sequenced in a study of vaccination effects on CD4 cells after COVID-19. The table came from immunoSEQ multiplex PCR; TCRdb's copy has only in-frame clones and leaves some out. The sample contains tens of thousands of clones, about 74% of which appear only once. For these receptors, no antigen is known. Culturing for more than eight days preceded CD4+ T cell isolation. Sample: CD4+ T cells from PBMCs cultured without peptide, taken before COVID-19 vaccination. The receptors stem from a human donor who had a prior SARS-CoV-2 infection.

In this sample, this clone turned up once. V gene TRBV11-3 combines with J gene TRBJ1-1; D is undetermined. Germline V lookup: CDR1 SGHNT, CDR2 YENEEA. The CDR3 consists of 13 residues. V was pared by 5 bases and J by 1 base, with 8 bases between. CDR3 coding DNA: TGTGCCAGCAGCATCAACAAGAACACTGAAGCTTTCTTT. This encodes CASSINKNTEAFF.

The gene calls are TRBV6-2 or TRBV6-3 and TRBJ2-7; D assignment may be TRBD1 or TRBD2 (5 bases each). Germline assignment: CDR1 MNHEY and CDR2 SVGEGT. The CDR3 consists of 15 residues. V lost 4 bases, J lost 4 bases, and 17 bases lay in between. The CDR3 loop is CASSFGAGRGYEQYF. The CDR3 nucleotides are TGTGCCAGCAGTTTCGGGGCAGGACGAGGGTACGAGCAGTACTTC.

This chain joins TRBV7-2 and TRBJ2-7, with D perhaps matching TRBD1 (5 bases). This CDR3 has 15 amino acids. V was shortened by 5 bases and J by 3 bases, with 17 bases between the two germline ends. CDR1 is SGHTA, CDR2 FQGNSA, per germline. This chain's CDR3 is CASSLGVWGRYEQYF. The CDR3 DNA reads as TGTGCCAGCAGCCTAGGGGTATGGGGTCGCTACGAGCAGTACTTC.

J is TRBJ2-3 and V is TRBV7-9, with 12 bases that match TRBD2. The J segment lost 4 bases and the V segment lost 5 bases, leaving 13 bases of the junction unmatched. The CDR3 is 18 residues long. CDR1 is SEHNR, CDR2 FQNEAQ, per germline (reference sequence). The CDR3: CASSTYTTSGRVADTQYF. The DNA of the CDR3 is TGTGCCAGCAGCACCTATACGACTAGCGGGAGAGTCGCAGATACGCAGTATTTT.

This clone was observed a single time. The chain employs TRBV29-1 and TRBJ2-3; 7 nucleotides agree with TRBD2. The germline gives CDR1 SQVTM, CDR2 ANQGSEA. V shed 4 bases, J shed 2 bases, and the junction held 9 bases outside the gene matches. CDR3 length equals 15 residues. The CDR3 reads CSVAASSGDTDTQYF. Written as DNA, the CDR3 is TGCAGCGTTGCGGCGTCTAGCGGAGACACAGATACGCAGTATTTT.

This clone has more than one count but fewer than ten. The V call is TRBV5-1, the J call TRBJ2-7; TRBD1 aligns across 7 bases. The V gene's germline CDR1 is SGHRS and CDR2 YFSETQ. This CDR3 contains 16 residues. Losses at the gene ends were 0 bases for V and 4 bases for J; bases not matched to a gene: 10. CDR3 sequence reads: CASSLGFGTAQYEQYF. The CDR3 region has the DNA TGCGCCAGCAGCTTGGGGTTCGGGACAGCCCAATACGAGCAGTACTTC.

J is TRBJ1-5 and V is TRBV10-3; TRBD1 might be the D (6 bases). V shed 5 bases and J shed 4 bases, with 15 bases lying between them. This CDR3 region has 15 residues. In germline, CDR1 is ENHRY, CDR2 SYGVKD. The CDR3 nucleotides are TGTGCCATCAGTAAGGATGGGGGCGAGAATCAGCCCCAGCATTTT. This codes for CAISKDGGENQPQHF.

This chain links TRBV6-6 with TRBJ2-3; D possibly corresponds to TRBD2 (5 bases). Trimming took off 8 bases at V and 4 bases at J, with 13 bases between the two ends. Germline V lookup: CDR1 MNHNY, CDR2 SVGAGI (reference sequence). The CDR3 loop spans 13 amino acids. Here the CDR3 DNA reads TGTGCCAGCTCTTCTTGGGAGTCAGATACGCAGTATTTT. Translated: CASSSWESDTQYF.

The genes are TRBV7-2 and TRBJ1-2, with D maybe TRBD1 (6 bases). Deletions cut 3 bases from V and 8 bases from J, with 16 bases between. The CDR3 is made up of 14 amino acids. Germline values: CDR1 SGHTA, CDR2 FQGNSA. As DNA, the CDR3 is TGTGCCAGCAGCTTGACTCAGGGGCTGGGGGGCTACACCTTC. It specifies CASSLTQGLGGYTF.

The chain recombines TRBV5-1 with TRBJ1-1, with D unresolved. The germline V and J ends were trimmed by 0 bases and 1 base, with 13 bases remaining between them. CDR3 size: 16 residues. Germline V gene data show CDR1 as SGHRS and CDR2 as YFSETQ. In DNA form, the CDR3 reads TGCGCCAGCAGCTTGGATGCTGGGTTTACGAACACTGAAGCTTTCTTT. This encodes CASSLDAGFTNTEAFF.

This chain joins TRBV5-1 and TRBJ2-4, with D unclear. CDR3 size: 14 residues. CDR1 and CDR2 from the germline V gene are SGHRS and YFSETQ. Trimming stripped 0 bases from V and 9 bases from J, with 13 bases between. CDR3 loop: CASSLADSTGIQYF. The DNA for the CDR3 is TGCGCCAGCAGCTTGGCGGATTCGACTGGCATTCAGTACTTC.

The DNA of the CDR3 is TGTGCCAGTAGTATATTAGTCGGAGACATTGATCAGCCCCAGCATTTT. Residues: CASSILVGDIDQPQHF. J is TRBJ1-5 and V is TRBV19; D is unresolved. The CDR3 totals 16 residues. Germline loops: CDR1 LNHDA, CDR2 SQIVND (reference sequence). Deletions cut 2 bases from V and 5 bases from J, with 16 bases between.

The chain couples TRBV9 to TRBJ2-5; possibly TRBD2 for D (5 bases). V was cut by 5 bases and J by 4 bases, with 18 bases left in between. Germline CDR1 SGDLS, CDR2 YYNGEE. CDR3 length equals 15 residues. CDR3 nucleotide sequence: TGTGCCAGCAGTATTAGTAGCGCACGGCCAGAGACCCAGTACTTC. It is translated as CASSISSARPETQYF.

The chain employs TRBV9 and TRBJ2-1; 8 nucleotides agree with TRBD2. The CDR3 loop spans 15 amino acids. The V gene's germline CDR1 is SGDLS and CDR2 YYNGEE. J was trimmed by 3 bases and V by 3 bases; bases with no gene match: 5. The CDR3, as DNA: TGTGCCAGCAGCGAAGACGGGAGGGTCTACAATGAGCAGTTCTTC. Amino acid sequence: CASSEDGRVYNEQFF.

The chain uses TRBV19 and TRBJ1-2; 8 bases align to TRBD1. CDR3 length: 16 amino acids. The germline V gene encodes CDR1 LNHDA and CDR2 SQIVND (reference sequence). The trim removed 3 bases at V and 5 bases at J, leaving 11 bases unmatched. As DNA, the CDR3 is TGTGCCAGTAGTATTAGGTCTTCGGGACAGGAATATGGCTACACCTTC. Its translation is CASSIRSSGQEYGYTF.

V is TRBV7-9 and J is TRBJ1-4; a weak D match, TRBD1 (6 bases). Trimming removed 5 bases at V and 2 bases at J, with 12 bases between. The CDR3 is made up of 15 amino acids. Germline loops: CDR1 SEHNR, CDR2 FQNEAQ (reference sequence). CDR3 residues: CASSPQGGTNEKLFF. CDR3 nucleotides: TGTGCCAGCAGCCCACAGGGAGGCACTAATGAAAAACTGTTTTTT.

The genes are TRBV10-3 and TRBJ2-1; 8 nucleotides match TRBD1. Per germline, CDR1 ENHRY and CDR2 SYGVKD. The CDR3 contains 14 residues. Trimming took 8 bases from V and 3 from J; bases not matched to a gene: 6. CDR3 region: CAIGTQGGYNEQFF. The CDR3, as DNA: TGTGCCATCGGAACACAGGGGGGCTACAATGAGCAGTTCTTC.

V and J are TRBV19 and TRBJ2-5, with TRBD2 matching over 8 bases. CDR3 size: 15 residues. Germline CDR1 is LNHDA and CDR2 is SQIVND (reference sequence). Trimming cost V 6 bases and J 0 bases; bases outside gene matches: 6. CDR3 loop: CASSPGGANQETQYF. Here the CDR3 DNA reads TGTGCCAGTAGCCCGGGGGGGGCCAACCAAGAGACCCAGTACTTC.

The rearrangement uses TRBV18 and TRBJ1-3; no reliable D call. This CDR3 contains 16 residues. Trimming shortened V by 2 bases and J by 1 base, and 12 bases separated the two germline ends. Germline V gene data show CDR1 as KGHSH and CDR2 as LQKENI. The CDR3 reads CASSPRQVLSGNTIYF. CDR3 nucleotides: TGTGCCAGCTCACCAAGGCAGGTTCTTTCTGGAAACACCATATATTTT.

The chain has TRBV6-5 and TRBJ2-5; 9 bases match TRBD1. With V trimmed by 5 bases and J by 3 bases, 7 bases remained unmatched. The CDR3 runs 15 residues. Germline-derived CDR1 and CDR2 are MNHEY and SVGAGI. The CDR3 spells CASSPPGQGKETQYF. The CDR3 bases are TGTGCCAGCAGTCCCCCGGGACAGGGAAAAGAGACCCAGTACTTC.